This T cell receptor beta chain was recorded in a study of naive and memory T cell subsets. RNA was extracted from approximately 2.4 ml of whole blood of healthy adults. This clonotype has at least ten counts. Alpha and beta constant region primers primed reverse transcription for blood and skin samples. Four PCR rounds used nested alpha and beta constant region primers plus the SP2 primer. Each CDR3 protein gets one entry after TCRdb re-called the 5' RACE reads with MiXCR. The repertoire includes about 22,000 distinct CDR3 sequences, 3.5% to 5% of them detected once, and 7% to 10% sits in the top ten. The germline CDR1 and CDR2 sequences are SGHTA and FQGNSA. Trimming removed 3 bases at V and 2 bases at J, with 3 bases between. The CDR3 totals 12 residues.

The source is a male donor in good health. This chain uses TRBV7-2 with TRBJ2-3, with D unclear. The chain's CDR3 is CASSLDTDTQYF. CDR3 nucleotides: TGTGCCAGCAGCTTGGACACAGATACGCAGTATTTT. The variable domain in full, with the rest retrieved from reference TRBV7-2 and TRBJ2-3, is GAGVSQSPSNKVTEKGKDVELRCDPISGHTALYWYRQSLGQGLEFLIYFQGNSAPDKSGLPSDRFSAERTGGSVSTLTIQRTQQEDSAVYLCASSLDTDTQYFGPGTRLTVL.